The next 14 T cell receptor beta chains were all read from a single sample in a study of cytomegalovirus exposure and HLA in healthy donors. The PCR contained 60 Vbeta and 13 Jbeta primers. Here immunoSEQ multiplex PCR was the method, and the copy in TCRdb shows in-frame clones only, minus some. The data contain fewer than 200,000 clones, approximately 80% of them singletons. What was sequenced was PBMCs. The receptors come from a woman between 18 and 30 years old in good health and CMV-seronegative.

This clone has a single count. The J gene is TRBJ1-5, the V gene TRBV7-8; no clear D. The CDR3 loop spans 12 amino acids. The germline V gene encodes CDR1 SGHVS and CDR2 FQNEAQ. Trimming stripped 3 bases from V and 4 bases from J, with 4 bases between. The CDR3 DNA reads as TGTGCCAGCAGCTTCTTTAATCAGCCCCAGCATTTT. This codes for CASSFFNQPQHF.

The DNA of the CDR3 is TGTGCCAGCACCTCCGGAGCCTACAATGAGCAGTTCTTC. This gives the protein CASTSGAYNEQFF. V gene TRBV6-5 combines with J gene TRBJ2-1; no firm D call. V was clipped by 7 bases and J by 2 bases, with 9 bases between them. The CDR3 spans 13 residues. Germline-derived CDR1 and CDR2 are MNHEY and SVGAGI.

DNA of the CDR3: TGTGCCTGGAGCCGTGGAGGGGAAGGTGAAAAACTGTTTTTT. It encodes CAWSRGGEGEKLFF. V is TRBV30 and J is TRBJ1-4, with D perhaps matching TRBD1 (5 bases). The V gene's germline CDR1 is GTSNPN and CDR2 SVGIG (reference sequence). This CDR3 comprises 14 residues. The V end lost 3 bases, the J end lost 7 bases, and 15 bases lay between the germline ends. The whole variable domain, filled in from reference TRBV30 and TRBJ1-4, reads SQTIHQWPATLVQPVGSPLSLECTVEGTSNPNLYWYRQAAGRGLQLLFYSVGIGQISSEVPQNLSASRPQDRQFILSSKKLLLSDSGFYLCAWSRGGEGEKLFFGSGTQLSVL.

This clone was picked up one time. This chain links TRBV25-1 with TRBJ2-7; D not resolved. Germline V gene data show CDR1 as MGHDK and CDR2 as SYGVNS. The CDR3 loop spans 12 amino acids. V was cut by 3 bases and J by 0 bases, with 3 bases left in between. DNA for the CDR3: TGTGCCAGCAGTGACAGCTCCTACGAGCAGTACTTC. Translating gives CASSDSSYEQYF.

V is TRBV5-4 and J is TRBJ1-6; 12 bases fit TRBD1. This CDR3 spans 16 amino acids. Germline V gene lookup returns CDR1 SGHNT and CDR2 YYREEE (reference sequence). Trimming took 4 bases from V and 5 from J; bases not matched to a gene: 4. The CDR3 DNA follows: TGTGCCAGCAGCGAACGGGACAGGGGGCATAATTCACCCCTCCACTTT. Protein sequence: CASSERDRGHNSPLHF.

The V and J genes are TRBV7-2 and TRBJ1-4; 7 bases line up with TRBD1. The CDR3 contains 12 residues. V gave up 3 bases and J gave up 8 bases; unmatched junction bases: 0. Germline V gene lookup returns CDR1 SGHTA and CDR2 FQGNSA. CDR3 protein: CASSLDREKLFF. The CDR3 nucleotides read TGTGCCAGCAGCTTGGACAGGGAAAAACTGTTTTTT.

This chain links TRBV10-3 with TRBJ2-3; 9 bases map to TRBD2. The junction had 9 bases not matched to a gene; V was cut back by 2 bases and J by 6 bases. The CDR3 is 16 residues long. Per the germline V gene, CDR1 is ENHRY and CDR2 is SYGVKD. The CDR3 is CAISEAGSGSTDTQYF. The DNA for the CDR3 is TGTGCCATCAGTGAGGCGGGTAGCGGGAGTACGGATACGCAGTATTTT.

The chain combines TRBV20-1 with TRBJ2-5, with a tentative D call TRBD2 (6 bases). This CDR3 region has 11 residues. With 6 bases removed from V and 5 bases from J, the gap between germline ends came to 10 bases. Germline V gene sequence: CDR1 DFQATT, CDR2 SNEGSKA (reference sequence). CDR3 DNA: TGCAGTGCCCTGGAGGGTGAGACCCAGTACTTC. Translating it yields CSALEGETQYF.

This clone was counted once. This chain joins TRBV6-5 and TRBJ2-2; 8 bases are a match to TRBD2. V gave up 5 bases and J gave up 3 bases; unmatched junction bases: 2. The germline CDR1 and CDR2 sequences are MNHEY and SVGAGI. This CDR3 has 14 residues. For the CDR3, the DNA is TGTGCCAGCAGTCGGGGGGGGTACACCGGGGAGCTGTTTTTT. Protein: CASSRGGYTGELFF.

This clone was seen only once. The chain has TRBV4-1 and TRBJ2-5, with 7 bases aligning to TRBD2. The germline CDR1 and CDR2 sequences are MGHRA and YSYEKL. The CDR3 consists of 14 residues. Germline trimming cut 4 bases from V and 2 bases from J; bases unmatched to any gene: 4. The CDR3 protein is CASSPGLDQETQYF. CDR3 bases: TGCGCCAGCAGCCCCGGACTAGATCAAGAGACCCAGTACTTC.

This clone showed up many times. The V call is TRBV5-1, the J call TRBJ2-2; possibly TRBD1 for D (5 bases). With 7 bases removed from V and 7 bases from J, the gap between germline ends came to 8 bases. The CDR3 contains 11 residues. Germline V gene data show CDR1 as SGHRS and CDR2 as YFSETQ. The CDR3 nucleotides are TGCGCCAGCGGTAGGGGCGGGGAGCTGTTTTTT. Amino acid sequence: CASGRGGELFF.

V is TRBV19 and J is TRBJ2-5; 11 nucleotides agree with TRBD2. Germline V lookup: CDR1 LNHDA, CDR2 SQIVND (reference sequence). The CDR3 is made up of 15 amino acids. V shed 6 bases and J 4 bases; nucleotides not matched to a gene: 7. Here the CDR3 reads CASSSGTSGGETQYF. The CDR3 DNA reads TGTGCCAGTAGCTCCGGGACTAGCGGAGGAGAGACCCAGTACTTC.

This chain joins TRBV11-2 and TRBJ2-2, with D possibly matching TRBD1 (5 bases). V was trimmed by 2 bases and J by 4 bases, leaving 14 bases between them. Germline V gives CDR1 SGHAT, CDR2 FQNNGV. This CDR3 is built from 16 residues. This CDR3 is CASSLPRQSGTGELFF. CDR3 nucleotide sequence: TGTGCCAGCAGCTTACCGCGACAGTCGGGCACCGGGGAGCTGTTTTTT.

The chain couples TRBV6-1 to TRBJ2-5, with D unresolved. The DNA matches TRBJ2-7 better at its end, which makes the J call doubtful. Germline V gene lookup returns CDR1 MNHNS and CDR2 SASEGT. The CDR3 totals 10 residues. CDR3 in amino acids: CASSEGEQYF. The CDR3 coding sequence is TGTGCCAGCAGTGAGGGCGAGCAGTACTTC.